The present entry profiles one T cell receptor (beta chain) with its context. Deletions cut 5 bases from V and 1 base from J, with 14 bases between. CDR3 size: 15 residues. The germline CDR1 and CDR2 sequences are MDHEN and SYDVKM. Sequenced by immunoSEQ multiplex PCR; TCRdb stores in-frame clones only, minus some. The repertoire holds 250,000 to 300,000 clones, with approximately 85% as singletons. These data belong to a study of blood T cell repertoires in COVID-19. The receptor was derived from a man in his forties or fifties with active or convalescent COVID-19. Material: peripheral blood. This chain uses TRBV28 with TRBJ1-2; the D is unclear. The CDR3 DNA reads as TGTGCCAGCAGTCAAGACTTACGACGTAACTATGGCTACACCTTC. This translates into CASSQDLRRNYGYTF.